Below are 10 T cell receptor beta chains sequenced from a single sample in a study of T cells expressing NK-cell markers. TCRdb reprocessed the 5' RACE reads, with one entry per CDR3 protein and no DNA. The listing contains about 460,000 distinct CDR3 sequences. The sequenced material came from blood T cells: a sorted CD56 or NKG2C T cell subset, CD4+ or CD8+ T cells, or bulk PBMC T cells (not recorded which). The receptors shown here come from a woman between 45 and 65 years old in good health.

The genes are TRBV9 and TRBJ2-7; TCRdb calls TRBD2, which cannot be checked without DNA. There are 13 residues in the CDR3. From germline, CDR1 is SGDLS and CDR2 YYNGEE. CDR3 amino acids: CATPRGRSYEQYF. Looking up the rest from reference TRBV9 and TRBJ2-7 gives the full variable domain: DSGVTQTPKHLITATGQRVTLRCSPRSGDLSVYWYQQSLDQGLQFLIQYYNGEERAKGNILERFSAQQFPDLHSELNLSSLELGDSALYFCATPRGRSYEQYFGPGTRLTVT.

The V gene is TRBV25-1, the J gene TRBJ2-1; the D call of TRBD2 rests on TCRdb alone, since no DNA is present to check it. CDR1 is MGHDK and CDR2 is SYGVNS in the germline V gene. The CDR3 loop spans 14 amino acids. The CDR3 is CASTPGASYNEQFF.

J is TRBJ1-1 and V is TRBV12-3 or TRBV12-4. CDR3 length: 15 residues. CDR3 loop: CASSPRSGMNTEAFF.

The chain uses TRBV6-4 and TRBJ1-4; TCRdb selects TRBD1, and the lack of DNA leaves this call unchecked. This CDR3 region has 15 residues. Germline-derived CDR1 and CDR2 are MRHNA and SNTAGT. The CDR3 sequence is CASSDGPGANEKLFF.

The chain joins TRBV18 to TRBJ2-1; TCRdb selects TRBD2, and the lack of DNA leaves this call unchecked. CDR3 length: 17 amino acids. The germline gives CDR1 KGHSH, CDR2 LQKENI. CDR3 sequence: CASSPVILAGDSYEQFF.

J is TRBJ1-1 and V is TRBV2; no DNA is available, so the TRBD1 call from TCRdb remains unchecked. This CDR3 has 13 residues. Germline CDR1 and CDR2: SNHLY and FYNNEI. CDR3 sequence: CATYRALNTEAFF.

The chain links TRBV7-2 to TRBJ1-4; TCRdb designates TRBD1, a call that cannot be tested without DNA. The CDR3 has 15 amino acids. Germline loops: CDR1 SGHTA, CDR2 FQGNSA. Here the CDR3 reads CASSLRDSSYEKLFF.

The rearrangement joins TRBV11-2 to TRBJ2-1; TCRdb designates TRBD2, a call that cannot be tested without DNA. This CDR3 has 15 amino acids. Germline V gene lookup returns CDR1 SGHAT and CDR2 FQNNGV. The CDR3 loop reads CASSSLAGPYNEQFF.

CDR3 in amino acids: CASSQVGGQQFF. This chain connects TRBV4-1 to TRBJ2-1; the D gene TCRdb calls, TRBD2, cannot be checked with no DNA. Germline assignment: CDR1 MGHRA and CDR2 YSYEKL. The CDR3 loop spans 12 amino acids.

The CDR3 spells CSVAIRGQFYNEQFF. The chain couples TRBV29-1 to TRBJ2-1; TCRdb outputs TRBD1, but without DNA this stays unchecked. The germline CDR1 and CDR2 sequences are SQVTM and ANQGSEA. The CDR3 extends over 15 amino acids.